One and the same sample provided the 3 T cell receptor beta chains below, sequenced in a study of neoadjuvant anti-PD-1 for oral cavity cancer. Libraries were prepared by immunoSEQ multiplex PCR; TCRdb keeps only in-frame clonotypes and omits some of them. This table holds tens of thousands of clones, approximately 82% found once. The sample here was PBMCs, taken before nivolumab (anti-PD-1) treatment. Receptor source: a person between 35 and 79 years old with oral cavity squamous cell carcinoma.

This clone showed up just once. The chain couples TRBV28 to TRBJ2-7; 11 bases align to TRBD2. CDR1 MDHEN and CDR2 SYDVKM come from the germline V gene. CDR3 length equals 15 residues. With V trimmed by 5 bases and J by 2 bases, 5 bases remained unmatched. CDR3 in amino acids: CASSHRLAGPYEQYF. CDR3 DNA: TGTGCCAGCAGTCATAGACTAGCGGGGCCCTACGAGCAGTACTTC. Based on the CDR3 plus reference TRBV28 and TRBJ2-7, the full variable domain is DVKVTQSSRYLVKRTGEKVFLECVQDMDHENMFWYRQDPGLGLRLIYFSYDVKMKEKGDIPEGYSVSREKKERFSLILESASTNQTSMYLCASSHRLAGPYEQYFGPGTRLTVT.

The chain uses TRBV2 and TRBJ1-5, with D perhaps matching TRBD1 (5 bases). The CDR3 extends over 14 amino acids. V lost 2 bases and J 5 bases, leaving 10 bases between the germline ends. Per the germline V gene, CDR1 is SNHLY and CDR2 is FYNNEI. The CDR3 DNA sequence: TGTGCCAGCAGTGAAACGACAGAGGATCAGCCCCAGCATTTT. Encoded protein: CASSETTEDQPQHF.

CDR3 DNA: TGTGCCAGCAGTTACTCGGAGGGGTCAGCTAATTCACCCCTCCACTTT. It is translated as CASSYSEGSANSPLHF. The genes are TRBV6-6 and TRBJ1-6; D perhaps matches TRBD1 (5 bases). V lost 0 bases, J lost 6 bases, and 12 bases lay in between. This CDR3 has 16 residues. Germline V gene sequence: CDR1 MNHNY, CDR2 SVGAGI (reference sequence).